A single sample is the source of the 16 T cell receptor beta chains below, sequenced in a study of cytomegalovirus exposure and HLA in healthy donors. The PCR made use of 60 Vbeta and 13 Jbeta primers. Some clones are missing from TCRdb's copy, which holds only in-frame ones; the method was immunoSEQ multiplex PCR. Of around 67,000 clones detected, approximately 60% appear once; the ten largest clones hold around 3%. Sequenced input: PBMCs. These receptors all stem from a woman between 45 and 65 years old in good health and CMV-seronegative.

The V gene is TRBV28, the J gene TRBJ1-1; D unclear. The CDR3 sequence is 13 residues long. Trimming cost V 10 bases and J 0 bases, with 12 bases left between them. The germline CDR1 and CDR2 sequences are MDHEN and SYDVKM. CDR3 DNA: TGTGCCACCAGACGAGGCGTGAACACTGAAGCTTTCTTT. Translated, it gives CATRRGVNTEAFF.

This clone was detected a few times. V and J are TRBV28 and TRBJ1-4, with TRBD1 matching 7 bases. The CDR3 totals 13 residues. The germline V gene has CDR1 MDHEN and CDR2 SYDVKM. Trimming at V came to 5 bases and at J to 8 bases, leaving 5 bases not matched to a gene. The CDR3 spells CASSAGQREKLFF. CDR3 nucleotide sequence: TGTGCCAGCAGTGCGGGACAGAGAGAAAAACTGTTTTTT.

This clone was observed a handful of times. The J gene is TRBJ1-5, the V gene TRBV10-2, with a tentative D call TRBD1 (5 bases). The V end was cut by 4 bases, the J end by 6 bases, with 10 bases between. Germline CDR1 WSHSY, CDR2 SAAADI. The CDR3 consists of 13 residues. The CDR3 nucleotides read TGCGCCAGCAGTGGGGGGAGGAGTCAGCCCCAGCATTTT. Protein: CASSGGRSQPQHF.

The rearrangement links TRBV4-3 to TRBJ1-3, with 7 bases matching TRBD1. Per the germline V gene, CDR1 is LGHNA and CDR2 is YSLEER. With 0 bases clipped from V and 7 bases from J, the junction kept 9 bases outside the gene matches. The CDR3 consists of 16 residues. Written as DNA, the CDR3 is TGCGCCAGCAGCCAAGATATGAAAGGCAGGGGGAACACCATATATTTT. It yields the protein CASSQDMKGRGNTIYF.

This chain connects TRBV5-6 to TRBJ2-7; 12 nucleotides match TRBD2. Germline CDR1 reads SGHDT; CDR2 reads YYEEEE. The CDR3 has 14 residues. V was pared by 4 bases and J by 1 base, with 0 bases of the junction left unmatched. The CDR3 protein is CASSLAGGSYEQYF. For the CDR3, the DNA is TGTGCCAGCAGCCTAGCGGGAGGGTCCTACGAGCAGTACTTC.

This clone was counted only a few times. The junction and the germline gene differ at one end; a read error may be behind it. Here the CDR3 DNA reads TGTGTCAGCAGCCCTGGGGATGCCAGGGGCTCGGACACTGAAGCTTTCTTT. It translates to CVSSPGDARGSDTEAFF. J is TRBJ1-1 and V is TRBV28, with D possibly TRBD1 on 6 matching bases. The CDR3 contains 17 residues. The germline CDR1 and CDR2 sequences are MDHEN and SYDVKM.

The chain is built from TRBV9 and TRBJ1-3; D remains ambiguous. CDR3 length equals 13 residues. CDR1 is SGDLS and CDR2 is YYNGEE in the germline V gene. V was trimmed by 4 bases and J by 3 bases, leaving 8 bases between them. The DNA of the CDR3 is TGTGCCAGCAGCTCCGGAGATGGAAACACCATATATTTT. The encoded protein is CASSSGDGNTIYF. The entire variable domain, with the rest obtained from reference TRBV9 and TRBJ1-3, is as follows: DSGVTQTPKHLITATGQRVTLRCSPRSGDLSVYWYQQSLDQGLQFLIQYYNGEERAKGNILERFSAQQFPDLHSELNLSSLELGDSALYFCASSSGDGNTIYFGEGSWLTVV.

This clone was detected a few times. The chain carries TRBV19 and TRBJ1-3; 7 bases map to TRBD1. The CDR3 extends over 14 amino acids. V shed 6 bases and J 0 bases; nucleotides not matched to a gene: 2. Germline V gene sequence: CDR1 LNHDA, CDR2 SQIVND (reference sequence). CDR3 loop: CASRTGSSGNTIYF. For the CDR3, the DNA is TGTGCCAGTAGGACAGGGTCCTCTGGAAACACCATATATTTT.

In nucleotides, the CDR3 is TGTGCCAGCAGCCCGAGACAGAACACCGGGGAGCTGTTTTTT. Protein product: CASSPRQNTGELFF. This chain links TRBV7-9 with TRBJ2-2, with D unresolved. Trimming took off 5 bases at V and 1 base at J, with 8 bases between the two ends. This CDR3 spans 14 amino acids. CDR1 is SEHNR and CDR2 is FQNEAQ in the germline V gene (reference sequence).

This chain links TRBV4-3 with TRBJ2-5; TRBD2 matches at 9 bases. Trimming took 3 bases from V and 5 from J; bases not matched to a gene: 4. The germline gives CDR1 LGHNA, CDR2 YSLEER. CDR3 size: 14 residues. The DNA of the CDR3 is TGCGCCAGCAGCCAGGGACTAGCTGAGGAGACCCAGTACTTC. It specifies CASSQGLAEETQYF.

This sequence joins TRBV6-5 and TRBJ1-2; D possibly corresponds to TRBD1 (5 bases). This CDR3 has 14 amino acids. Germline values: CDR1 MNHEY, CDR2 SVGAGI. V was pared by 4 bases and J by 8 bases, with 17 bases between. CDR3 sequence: CASSWAEGVRGYTF. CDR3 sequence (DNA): TGTGCCAGCAGTTGGGCCGAAGGGGTAAGAGGCTACACCTTC.

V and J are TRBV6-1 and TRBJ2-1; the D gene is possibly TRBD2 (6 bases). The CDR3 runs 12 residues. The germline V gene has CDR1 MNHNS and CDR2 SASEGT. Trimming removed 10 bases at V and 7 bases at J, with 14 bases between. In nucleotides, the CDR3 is TGTGCCATTAGCGGCCTCGCAAATGAGCAGTTCTTC. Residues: CAISGLANEQFF.

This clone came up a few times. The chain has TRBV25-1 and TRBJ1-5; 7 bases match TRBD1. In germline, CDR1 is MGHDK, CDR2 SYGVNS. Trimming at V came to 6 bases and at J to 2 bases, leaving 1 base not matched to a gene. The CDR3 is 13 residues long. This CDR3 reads CASSGQGNQPQHF. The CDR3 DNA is TGTGCCAGCAGCGGACAGGGCAATCAGCCCCAGCATTTT.

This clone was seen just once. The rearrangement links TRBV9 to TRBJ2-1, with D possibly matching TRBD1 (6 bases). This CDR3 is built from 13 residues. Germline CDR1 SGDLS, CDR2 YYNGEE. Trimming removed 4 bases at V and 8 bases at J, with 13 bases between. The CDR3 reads CASSPTDRYEQFF. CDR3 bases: TGTGCCAGCAGCCCAACTGACAGGTATGAGCAGTTCTTC.

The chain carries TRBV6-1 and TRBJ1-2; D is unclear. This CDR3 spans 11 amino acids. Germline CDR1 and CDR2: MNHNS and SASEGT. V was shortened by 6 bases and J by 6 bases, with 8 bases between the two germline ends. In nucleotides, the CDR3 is TGTGCCAGCAGAGACACCCATGGCTACACCTTC. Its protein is CASRDTHGYTF.

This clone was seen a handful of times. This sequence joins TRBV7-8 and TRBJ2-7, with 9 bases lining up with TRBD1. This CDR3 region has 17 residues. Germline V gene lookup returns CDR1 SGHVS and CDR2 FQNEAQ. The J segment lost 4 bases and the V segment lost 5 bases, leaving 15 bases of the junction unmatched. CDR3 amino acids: CASSTSRTGVLFYEQYF. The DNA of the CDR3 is TGTGCCAGCAGCACTAGCCGGACAGGGGTTCTCTTTTACGAGCAGTACTTC.